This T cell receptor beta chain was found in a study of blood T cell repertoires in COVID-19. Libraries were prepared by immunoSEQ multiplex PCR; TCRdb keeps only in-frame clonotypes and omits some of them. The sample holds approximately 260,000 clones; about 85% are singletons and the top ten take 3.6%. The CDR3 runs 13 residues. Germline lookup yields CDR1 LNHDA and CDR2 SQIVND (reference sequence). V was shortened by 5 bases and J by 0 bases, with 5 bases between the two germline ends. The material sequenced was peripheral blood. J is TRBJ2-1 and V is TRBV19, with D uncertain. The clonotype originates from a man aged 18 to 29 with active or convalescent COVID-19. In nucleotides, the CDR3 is TGTGCCAGTAGTTTTAGCTCCTACAATGAGCAGTTCTTC. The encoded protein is CASSFSSYNEQFF.